This TCR beta chain came from a study of T cell clones after liver transplantation. Study-level results: In two subjects, few donor cells limited the measurable donor-reactive repertoire.

Concerning this clone itself: Its target is not known.

Repertoires were generated with immunoSEQ multiplex PCR, while TCRdb's copy carries only in-frame clones and drops some. The table records about 70,000 clones, about 80% of them present only once. CDR3 length equals 14 residues. The V and J ends lost 5 bases and 6 bases, in that order; junction bases with no gene match: 9. The germline V gene has CDR1 SGHNT and CDR2 YYREEE (reference sequence). Sequences were derived from CD4+ T cells from blood, sampled 12 months after liver transplant. The TCR originated in a human patient who received a liver transplant. Some of the T cells might come from the graft donor. The rearrangement joins TRBV5-4 to TRBJ2-7, with TRBD1 matching 9 bases. In DNA, the CDR3 is TGTGCCAGCAGTTACGGGACAGGGAGAGGCGAGCAGTACTTC. It encodes CASSYGTGRGEQYF.